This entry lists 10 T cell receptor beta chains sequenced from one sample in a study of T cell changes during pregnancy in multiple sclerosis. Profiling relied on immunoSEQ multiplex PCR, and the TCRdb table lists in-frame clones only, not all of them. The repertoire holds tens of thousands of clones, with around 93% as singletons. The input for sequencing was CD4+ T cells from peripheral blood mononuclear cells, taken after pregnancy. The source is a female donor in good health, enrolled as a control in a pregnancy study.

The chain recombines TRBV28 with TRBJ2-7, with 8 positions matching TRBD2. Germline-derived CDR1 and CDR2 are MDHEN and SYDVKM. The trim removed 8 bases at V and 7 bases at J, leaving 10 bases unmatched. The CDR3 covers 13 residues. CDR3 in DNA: TGTGCCAGCCACAGCGGGAGTCTGGGTGAGCAGTACTTC. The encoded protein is CASHSGSLGEQYF.

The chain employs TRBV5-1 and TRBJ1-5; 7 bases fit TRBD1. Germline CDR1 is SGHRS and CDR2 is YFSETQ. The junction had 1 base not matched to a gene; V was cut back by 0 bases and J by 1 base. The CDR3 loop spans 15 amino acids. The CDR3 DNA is TGCGCCAGCAGCTTGGAGGGACAGAGCAATCAGCCCCAGCATTTT. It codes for CASSLEGQSNQPQHF.

The CDR3 nucleotides are TGTGCCAGCAGCTACGGGACAGGCAATCAGCCCCAGCATTTT. The encoded protein is CASSYGTGNQPQHF. The V call is TRBV11-2, the J call TRBJ1-5; 7 positions agree with TRBD1. CDR1 is SGHAT and CDR2 is FQNNGV in the germline V gene. The V and J ends lost 4 bases and 2 bases, in that order; junction bases with no gene match: 2. The CDR3 covers 14 residues.

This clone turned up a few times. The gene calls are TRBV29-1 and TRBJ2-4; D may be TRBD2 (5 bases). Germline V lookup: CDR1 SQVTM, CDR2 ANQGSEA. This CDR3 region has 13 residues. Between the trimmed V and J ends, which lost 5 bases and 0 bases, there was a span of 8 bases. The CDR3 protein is CSVSGIAKNIQYF. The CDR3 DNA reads TGCAGCGTTTCCGGGATAGCCAAAAACATTCAGTACTTC.

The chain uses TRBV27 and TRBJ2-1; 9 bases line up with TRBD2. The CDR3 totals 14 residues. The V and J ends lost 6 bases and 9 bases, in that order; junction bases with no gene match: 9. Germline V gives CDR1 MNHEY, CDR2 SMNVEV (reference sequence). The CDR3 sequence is CASRRALTSGEQFF. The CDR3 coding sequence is TGTGCCAGCAGGCGCGCCTTGACTAGCGGTGAGCAGTTCTTC.

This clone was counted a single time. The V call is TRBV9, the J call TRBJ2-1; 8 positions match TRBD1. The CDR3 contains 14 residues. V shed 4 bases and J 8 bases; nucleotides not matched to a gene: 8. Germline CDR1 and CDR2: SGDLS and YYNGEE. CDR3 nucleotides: TGTGCCAGCAGCCCGAGACAGGGGAGCGATGAGCAGTTCTTC. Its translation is CASSPRQGSDEQFF.

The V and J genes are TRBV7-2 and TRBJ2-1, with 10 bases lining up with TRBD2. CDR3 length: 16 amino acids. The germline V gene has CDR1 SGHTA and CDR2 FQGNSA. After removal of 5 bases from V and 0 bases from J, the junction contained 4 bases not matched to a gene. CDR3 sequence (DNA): TGTGCCAGCAGCCAAAGCGGGGGGGGCTCCTACAATGAGCAGTTCTTC. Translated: CASSQSGGGSYNEQFF.

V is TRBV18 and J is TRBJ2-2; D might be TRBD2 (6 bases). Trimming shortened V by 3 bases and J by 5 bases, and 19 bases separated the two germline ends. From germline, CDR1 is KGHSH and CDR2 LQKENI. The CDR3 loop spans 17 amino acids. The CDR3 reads CASSPTLAPRRTGELFF. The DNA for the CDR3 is TGTGCCAGCTCACCGACACTAGCTCCCAGAAGGACCGGGGAGCTGTTTTTT.

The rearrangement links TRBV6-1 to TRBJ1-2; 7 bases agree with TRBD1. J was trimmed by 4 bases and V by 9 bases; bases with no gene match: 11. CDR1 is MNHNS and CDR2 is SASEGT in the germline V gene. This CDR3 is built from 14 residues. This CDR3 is CASRDSLSLYGYTF. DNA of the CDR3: TGTGCCAGTAGGGACAGCCTCTCCCTCTATGGCTACACCTTC.

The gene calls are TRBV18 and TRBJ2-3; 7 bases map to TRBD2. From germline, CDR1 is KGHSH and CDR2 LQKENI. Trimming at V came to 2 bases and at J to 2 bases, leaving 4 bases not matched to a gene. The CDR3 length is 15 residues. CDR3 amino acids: CASSPTRGSTDTQYF. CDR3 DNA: TGTGCCAGCTCACCAACGCGGGGGTCCACAGATACGCAGTATTTT. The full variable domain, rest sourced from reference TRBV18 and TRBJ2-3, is NAGVMQNPRHLVRRRGQEARLRCSPMKGHSHVYWYRQLPEEGLKFMVYLQKENIIDESGMPKERFSAEFPKEGPSILRIQQVVRGDSAAYFCASSPTRGSTDTQYFGPGTRLTVL.